These 13 T cell receptor beta chains share one sample of origin, sequenced in a study of shared T cell receptors in the human thymus. TCRdb's copy holds only in-frame clones and misses some; the assay was immunoSEQ multiplex PCR. This table has hundreds of thousands of clones, around 87% appearing once. The sample was also reused in another study, on human thymus T cells.

The sequenced sample consisted of thymocytes. The origin of the receptors is a boy younger than two with a congenital heart defect.

This clone was counted between two and nine times. The chain has TRBV6-5 and TRBJ1-1, with D unresolved. The CDR3 is 15 amino acids. Trimming shortened V by 0 bases and J by 4 bases, and 12 bases separated the two germline ends. The V gene's germline CDR1 is MNHEY and CDR2 SVGAGI. The CDR3 region is CASSYSMGLTTEAFF. In nucleotides, the CDR3 is TGTGCCAGCAGTTACTCGATGGGCCTAACCACTGAAGCTTTCTTT.

The chain carries TRBV2 and TRBJ2-7; 7 bases line up with TRBD2. V was pared by 4 bases and J by 0 bases, with 6 bases of the junction left unmatched. Germline CDR1 is SNHLY and CDR2 is FYNNEI. The CDR3 length is 15 residues. DNA for the CDR3: TGTGCCAGCAGTGCTTCCGGGACTAACTCCTACGAGCAGTACTTC. It encodes CASSASGTNSYEQYF.

J is TRBJ1-5 and V is TRBV19; D ambiguous. The germline CDR1 and CDR2 sequences are LNHDA and SQIVND (reference sequence). The CDR3 is made up of 17 amino acids. Trimming pared 7 bases from V and 2 bases from J, leaving 21 bases between. This chain's CDR3 is CASTPQPGGRGNQPQHF. In DNA, the CDR3 is TGTGCCAGTACTCCACAGCCAGGAGGACGCGGCAATCAGCCCCAGCATTTT. Together with reference TRBV19 and TRBJ1-5, the CDR3 gives the full variable domain: DGGITQSPKYLFRKEGQNVTLSCEQNLNHDAMYWYRQDPGQGLRLIYYSQIVNDFQKGDIAEGYSVSREKKESFPLTVTSAQKNPTAFYLCASTPQPGGRGNQPQHFGDGTRLSIL.

The chain employs TRBV14 and TRBJ2-3, with D possibly matching TRBD2 (6 bases). This CDR3 contains 13 residues. CDR1 and CDR2 from the germline V gene are SGHDN and FVKESK. V was cut by 4 bases and J by 13 bases, with 18 bases left in between. CDR3 coding DNA: TGTGCCAGCAGCCCGCTTCAAATGGAGGGCAAGTATTTT. Residues: CASSPLQMEGKYF.

The gene calls are TRBV9 and TRBJ2-7; 8 positions match TRBD2. The CDR3 has 13 amino acids. V trimming: 0 bases; J trimming: 5 bases; junction bases outside the gene matches: 1. Germline CDR1 reads SGDLS; CDR2 reads YYNGEE. The DNA of the CDR3 is TGTGCCAGCAGCGTAGGCGGGGGGCACGAGCAGTACTTC. It encodes CASSVGGGHEQYF.

The genes are TRBV28 and TRBJ2-7; 10 nucleotides match TRBD1. Germline CDR1 and CDR2: MDHEN and SYDVKM. Losses at the gene ends were 4 bases for V and 0 bases for J; bases not matched to a gene: 12. The CDR3 is 18 residues long. CDR3 coding DNA: TGTGCCAGCAGTTACCCCCGGACAGGGGGATATAACTCCTACGAGCAGTACTTC. It translates to CASSYPRTGGYNSYEQYF. Using reference TRBV28 and TRBJ2-7 for the parts outside the CDR3, the full variable domain is DVKVTQSSRYLVKRTGEKVFLECVQDMDHENMFWYRQDPGLGLRLIYFSYDVKMKEKGDIPEGYSVSREKKERFSLILESASTNQTSMYLCASSYPRTGGYNSYEQYFGPGTRLTVT.

This chain connects TRBV7-2 to TRBJ2-1; 8 bases are a match to TRBD1. The germline V gene has CDR1 SGHTA and CDR2 FQGNSA. The J segment lost 7 bases and the V segment lost 1 base, leaving 15 bases of the junction unmatched. The CDR3 consists of 18 residues. DNA for the CDR3: TGTGCCAGCAGCTTAGGATCAGGGACAGGATTGACTCTTAATGAGCAGTTCTTC. Its translation is CASSLGSGTGLTLNEQFF.

This chain connects TRBV28 to TRBJ2-7, with D perhaps matching TRBD1 (5 bases). The V gene's germline CDR1 is MDHEN and CDR2 SYDVKM. V was cut by 2 bases and J by 4 bases, with 6 bases left in between. CDR3 length: 12 residues. CDR3 protein: CASSLGAYEQYF. CDR3 nucleotide sequence: TGTGCCAGCAGTTTAGGGGCTTACGAGCAGTACTTC.

The chain is built from TRBV5-1 and TRBJ2-1; TRBD2 matches at 14 bases. Germline V gene lookup returns CDR1 SGHRS and CDR2 YFSETQ. The CDR3 contains 19 residues. V dropped 3 bases and J dropped 1; count of bases not matched to a gene: 9. CDR3 protein: CASSSPGLAGAGSYNEQFF. In DNA form, the CDR3 reads TGCGCCAGCAGCTCCCCGGGACTAGCGGGAGCCGGGTCCTACAATGAGCAGTTCTTC. The variable domain in full, completed from reference TRBV5-1 and TRBJ2-1, reads KAGVTQTPRYLIKTRGQQVTLSCSPISGHRSVSWYQQTPGQGLQFLFEYFSETQRNKGNFPGRFSGRQFSNSRSEMNVSTLELGDSALYLCASSSPGLAGAGSYNEQFFGPGTRLTVL.

The chain couples TRBV18 to TRBJ1-4, with a weak D call TRBD1 (5 bases). Germline V lookup: CDR1 KGHSH, CDR2 LQKENI. CDR3 length equals 14 residues. Trimming shortened V by 2 bases and J by 3 bases, and 7 bases separated the two germline ends. The CDR3 bases are TGTGCCAGCTCACCAGTAGGGGCTAATGAAAAACTGTTTTTT. It is translated as CASSPVGANEKLFF.

The chain carries TRBV5-1 and TRBJ2-5; D call uncertain. V gave up 0 bases and J gave up 1 base, with 7 bases separating them. The CDR3 is 14 amino acids. Per germline, CDR1 SGHRS and CDR2 YFSETQ. The CDR3, as DNA: TGCGCCAGCAGCTTGGGGTACAGCCAAGAGACCCAGTACTTC. Its protein product is CASSLGYSQETQYF.

The rearrangement joins TRBV5-1 to TRBJ2-3; no firm D call. Germline values: CDR1 SGHRS, CDR2 YFSETQ. This CDR3 has 16 residues. V gave up 4 bases and J gave up 6 bases, with 21 bases separating them. CDR3 protein: CASSPSRPPHMDTQYF. In DNA form, the CDR3 reads TGCGCCAGCAGCCCGAGCAGGCCTCCACATATGGATACGCAGTATTTT.

The chain has TRBV5-4 and TRBJ2-1; the D gene is possibly TRBD2 (6 bases). The V end was cut by 4 bases, the J end by 4 bases, with 9 bases between. Per germline, CDR1 SGHNT and CDR2 YYREEE (reference sequence). There are 13 residues in the CDR3. The CDR3 nucleotides read TGTGCCAGCAGCCTGCGGGGATACAATGAGCAGTTCTTC. The encoded protein is CASSLRGYNEQFF.